This is a list of T cell receptor beta chains from one sample in a study of HIV-infected children after antiretroviral therapy interruption. MiXCR, applied by TCRdb to the 3' RACE reads, yields one record per CDR3 protein. This table holds around 41,000 distinct CDR3 sequences, approximately 6.1% found once. The source was CD45RA+ CD4+ T cells from PBMCs, pooled from several time points, collected from a donor given antiretroviral therapy, either interrupted or continuous. The receptors here all came from a pool of human donors with HIV. CDR3s include the opening cysteine and the closing phenylalanine or tryptophan. The D gene is left open where the match is weak. The listing skips clone size in some rows; elsewhere it reads once, few, many or a size class.

v_gene	d_gene	j_gene	abundance	CDR3nt	CDR3aa
TRBV4-3	TRBD1	TRBJ1-2	many	TGCGCCAGCAGCCAAGTGGGACAGGCGCCTTATGGCTACACCTTC	CASSQVGQAPYGYTF
TRBV28	NA	TRBJ2-7	many	TGTGCCAGCAGTCCCGCCGGCCGCCTCCACGAGCAGTACTTC	CASSPAGRLHEQYF
TRBV7-9	TRBD1	TRBJ1-6	many	TGTGCCAGCAGCAGGGGACAGATCTATAATTCACCCCTCCACTTT	CASSRGQIYNSPLHF
TRBV28	NA	TRBJ1-5	many	TGTGCCAGCAGTTTCCCACAGCTCCATCAGCCCCAGCATTTT	CASSFPQLHQPQHF
TRBV6-4	TRBD1	TRBJ1-1	NA	TGTGCCAGCAGTGACGCCAGACAGGGCGACCCTGAAGCTTTCTTT	CASSDARQGDPEAFF
TRBV2	TRBD2	TRBJ2-2	NA	TGTGCCAGCACGAGGTTAGGGACTAGCGGGAACACCGGGGAGCTGTTTTTT	CASTRLGTSGNTGELFF
TRBV20-1	NA	TRBJ2-5	few	TGCAGTGCCCGGCGGAGGACATTTAAAGAGACCCAGTACTTC	CSARRRTFKETQYF
TRBV19	NA	TRBJ2-3	many	TGTGCCAGCAGTATCGCCATCACAGAAACGCTGTATTTT	CASSIAITETLYF
TRBV6-2/TRBV6-3	NA	TRBJ1-5	few	TGTGCCAGCAGTTACTCGACCGGGCCGACGATTAGCAATCAGCCCCAGCATTTT	CASSYSTGPTISNQPQHF
TRBV28	NA	TRBJ2-5	many	TGTGCCAGCAGTCAGATAGACTTTTCCCCTAAGACCCAGTACTTC	CASSQIDFSPKTQYF
TRBV20-1	TRBD1	TRBJ1-1	few	TGCAGTGCTAGTGGTAACAGGGGCACTGAAGCTTTCTTT	CSASGNRGTEAFF
TRBV6-5	NA	TRBJ1-1	many	TGTGCCAGCAGTTACGAAAGCAGGACGGAAGCTTTCTTT	CASSYESRTEAFF
TRBV7-2	NA	TRBJ2-4	NA	TGTGCCAGCAGCTTCGAAAACATTCAGTACTTC	CASSFENIQYF
TRBV20-1	NA	TRBJ1-5	many	TGCAGTGCTATCTGGGGGCCTAATAGCAATCAGCCCCAGCATTTT	CSAIWGPNSNQPQHF
TRBV18	NA	TRBJ1-1	many	TGTGCCAGCTCACCACAGGGGGGGATGAACACTGAAGCTTTCTTT	CASSPQGGMNTEAFF
TRBV28	NA	TRBJ1-5	many	TGTGCCAGCAGGTGGAGATCTAGCAATCAGCCCCAGCATTTT	CASRWRSSNQPQHF
TRBV19	NA	TRBJ2-5	NA	TGTGCCAGTAGTAATTTAGCTAGGGAGACCCAGTACTTC	CASSNLARETQYF
TRBV12-3/TRBV12-4	TRBD1	TRBJ2-4	many	TGTGCAAGCAGCGTGGGACAGGGGGAAAACACCTTGTACTTT	CASSVGQGENTLYF
TRBV7-2	NA	TRBJ2-2	many	TGTGCCAGCAGCCCGGGGAAACTGAACACCGGGGAGCTGTTTTTT	CASSPGKLNTGELFF
TRBV18	NA	TRBJ2-3	many	TGTGCCAGCTCACCCCCCCAGAGCACAGATACGCAGTATTTT	CASSPPQSTDTQYF
TRBV11-3	TRBD2	TRBJ2-4	many	TGTGCCAGCAGCCCTGGCGGGGGGCCCACATTTAAAAACATTCAGTACTTC	CASSPGGGPTFKNIQYF
TRBV7-3	TRBD2	TRBJ2-1	medium-sized	TGTGCCAGCAGCTTAACCAGCGGGGACTACAATGAGCAGTTCTTC	CASSLTSGDYNEQFF
TRBV7-8	NA	TRBJ1-4	few	TGTGCCAGCAGCCCGATGAGAGCAACTAATGAAAAACTGTTTTTT	CASSPMRATNEKLFF
TRBV9	NA	TRBJ1-3	few	TGTGCCAGCAGCGCCTCGCCGGGTTGGAGCTCTGGAAACACCATATATTTT	CASSASPGWSSGNTIYF
TRBV18	NA	TRBJ1-1	many	TGTGCCAGCTCACCAGAAGGAACTGAAGCTTTCTTT	CASSPEGTEAFF
TRBV23-1	NA	TRBJ1-4	many	TGTGCCAGCAGTCTGTCAAGGGGAGGCAACGAAAGATTATTTTTC	CASSLSRGGNERLFF
TRBV28	NA	TRBJ2-3	many	TGTGCCAGCAGACGGGGATCTCGCACAGATACGCAGTATTTT	CASRRGSRTDTQYF
TRBV15	TRBD1	TRBJ2-1	many	TGTGCTAGCAGTAGGGACAGAAACTATGCTGAGCAGTTCTTC	CASSRDRNYAEQFF
TRBV6-6	NA	TRBJ2-7	NA	TGTGCCAGCAGGGGGACTGGGGGGGCGCGCGAACAGTACTTC	CASRGTGGAREQYF
TRBV28	TRBD1	TRBJ2-7	NA	TGTGCCAGCAGTTTATTCTATTGGGACAGGCCAACTTACGAGCAGTACTTC	CASSLFYWDRPTYEQYF
TRBV7-3	TRBD1	TRBJ2-3	few	TGTGCCAGCAGCCCTGGACAGGGTGCGGATACGCAGTATTTT	CASSPGQGADTQYF
TRBV6-2/TRBV6-3	NA	TRBJ1-5	few	TGTGCCAGCAGTTACAGGGTGGATCAGCCCCAGCATTTT	CASSYRVDQPQHF
TRBV3-1	NA	TRBJ1-4	medium-sized	TGTGCCAGCAGCCAAGCTGCCAGAGGGCATGAAAAACTGTTTTTT	CASSQAARGHEKLFF
TRBV5-1	TRBD1	TRBJ2-5	NA	TGCGCCAGCAGCCTCGGGACAGGTCGTGGGACCCAGTACTTC	CASSLGTGRGTQYF
TRBV7-3	TRBD2	TRBJ2-1	few	TGTGCCAGCAGTCTAGGACTAGCGGGAGAGCAGTTCTTC	CASSLGLAGEQFF
TRBV6-9	NA	TRBJ2-7	many	TGTGCCAGCAAATTGACAGATAACTACGAGCAGTACTTC	CASKLTDNYEQYF
TRBV19	NA	TRBJ1-5	many	TGTGCCAGTAACTCGGACGGGCAAAGTGTTTTGCCCCAGCATTTT	CASNSDGQSVLPQHF
TRBV19	NA	TRBJ1-5	many	TGTGCCAGTATCCTGAGGGGGGGTTCGGATCAGCCCCAGCATTTT	CASILRGGSDQPQHF
TRBV4-3	NA	TRBJ2-6	few	TGCGCCAGCAGCCGAGGCAGGAGCTCTGGGGCCAACGTCCTGACTTTC	CASSRGRSSGANVLTF
TRBV18	NA	TRBJ1-1	many	TGTGCCAGCTCCCCTAGACGCACTGAAGCTTTCTTT	CASSPRRTEAFF
TRBV19	TRBD2	TRBJ2-4	many	TGTGCCAGTAGTATAGGGTCCGCGGGGGTCGGGGACATTCAGTACTTC	CASSIGSAGVGDIQYF
TRBV15	TRBD1	TRBJ2-4	many	TGTGCCACCAGGACACGGGACAGCAAAAACATTCAGTACTTC	CATRTRDSKNIQYF
TRBV3-1	TRBD1	TRBJ1-1	many	TGTGCCAGCAGCCGCACCGGGACAGGGACTGAAGCTTTCTTT	CASSRTGTGTEAFF